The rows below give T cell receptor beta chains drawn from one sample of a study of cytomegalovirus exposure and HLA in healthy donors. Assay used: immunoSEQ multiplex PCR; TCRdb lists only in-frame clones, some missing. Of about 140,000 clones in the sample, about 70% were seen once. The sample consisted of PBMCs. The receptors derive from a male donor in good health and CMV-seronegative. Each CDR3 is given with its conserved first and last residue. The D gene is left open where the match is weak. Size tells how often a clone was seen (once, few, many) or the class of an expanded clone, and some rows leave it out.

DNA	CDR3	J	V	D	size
TGTGCTAGTGAAGCCACGGGACTAGCGGATACGCAGTATTTT	CASEATGLADTQYF	TRBJ2-3	TRBV12-5	TRBD2	NA
TGTGCCAGCAGTAAAGGGCGCGCCGCGGGGGTTAACACTGAAGCTTTCTTT	CASSKGRAAGVNTEAFF	TRBJ1-1	TRBV2	NA	NA
TGTGCCAGCACAAAGGTGAGGAATGAGCAGTTCTTC	CASTKVRNEQFF	TRBJ2-1	TRBV7-2	NA	few
TGTGCCAGCAGTGCCGACGGGGATGGCTACACCTTC	CASSADGDGYTF	TRBJ1-2	TRBV2	NA	NA
TGTGCCAGCAGCTTAGACCCCCTAATCGCCTACGAGCAGTACTTC	CASSLDPLIAYEQYF	TRBJ2-7	TRBV7-8	NA	NA
TGCGCCAGCAGCTTGGGACTAGCGGGGGGACCAGAGACCCAGTACTTC	CASSLGLAGGPETQYF	TRBJ2-5	TRBV5-1	TRBD2	NA
TGTGCCAGCAGCTTAGGGACAGCAGGTTTCACTGAAGCTTTCTTT	CASSLGTAGFTEAFF	TRBJ1-1	TRBV7-3	TRBD1	few
TGTGCCAGCAGCTCCCCCACCGGTGGGCGCTATGGCTACACCTTC	CASSSPTGGRYGYTF	TRBJ1-2	TRBV9	NA	NA
TGTGCTAGCATCAAGGGAGTCCCTTTGCCTGGCTACACCTTC	CASIKGVPLPGYTF	TRBJ1-2	TRBV7-7	NA	NA
TGTGCCAGCAGTGTCAGGGTGAACACTGAAGCTTTCTTT	CASSVRVNTEAFF	TRBJ1-1	TRBV6-1	NA	once
TGTGCCTGGAGCCGGTACCAAGAGACCCAGTACTTC	CAWSRYQETQYF	TRBJ2-5	TRBV30	NA	NA
TGTGCCAGCAGCCAAGAGGTGGTGGTACAGGCCACCTACGAGCAGTACTTC	CASSQEVVVQATYEQYF	TRBJ2-7	TRBV14	NA	NA
TGTGCCAGCAGACAACCGGGACAGTCCTACGAGCAGTACTTC	CASRQPGQSYEQYF	TRBJ2-7	TRBV28	TRBD1	NA
TGTGCCAGCAGAAACCCCCAGCGGGGGGTCCAAGAGACCCAGTACTTC	CASRNPQRGVQETQYF	TRBJ2-5	TRBV2	TRBD2	NA
TGTGCCAGCAGTCCGAACATCAAGCCCCAGCATTTT	CASSPNIKPQHF	TRBJ1-5	TRBV28	NA	few
TGTGCCAGCTCACCGACCGGGAGTATTCTATCCTACAATGAGCAGTTCTTC	CASSPTGSILSYNEQFF	TRBJ2-1	TRBV18	NA	NA
TGTGCCAGTAGTTTAGGACTGAGCACAGATACGCAGTATTTT	CASSLGLSTDTQYF	TRBJ2-3	TRBV19	NA	NA
TGTGCCAGCAGCTTTTCCCAGGGGGCTGATACGCAGTATTTT	CASSFSQGADTQYF	TRBJ2-3	TRBV7-9	TRBD1	few
TGTGCCAGCAGTTTTCCGGGACTAGCGGATATGAACGGGGAGCTGTTTTTT	CASSFPGLADMNGELFF	TRBJ2-2	TRBV5-4	TRBD2	NA
TGTGCCAGCAGCTTAGCGCTCGGAGGAGATAGCAATCAGCCCCAGCATTTT	CASSLALGGDSNQPQHF	TRBJ1-5	TRBV7-2	NA	NA
TGCGCCAGCAGCCAAAGGACTAGCGGTGCCTACGAGCAGTACTTC	CASSQRTSGAYEQYF	TRBJ2-7	TRBV4-1	TRBD2	once
TGTGCCAGCAGCTCAGGGACTAGCGGTTACAATGAGCAGTTCTTC	CASSSGTSGYNEQFF	TRBJ2-1	TRBV7-2	TRBD2	NA
TGTGCCAGCAGTAGACTAGCGGGGGCCAACGAGCAGTACTTC	CASSRLAGANEQYF	TRBJ2-7	TRBV2	TRBD2	NA